A selection of T cell receptor beta chains follows, all from one sample in a study of cytomegalovirus exposure and HLA in healthy donors. Sequencing was performed with immunoSEQ multiplex PCR; in TCRdb, only in-frame clones are kept and a portion is missing. The data hold roughly 110,000 clones, with roughly two thirds observed a single time. Material: PBMCs. Receptors originate from a woman aged 25 to 45 in good health and CMV-seronegative. The CDR3 runs from the conserved cysteine through the conserved F or W. Fields, in order: V gene, clone size, J gene, D gene, CDR3 protein, CDR3 DNA. A D gene is named only where the DNA matches it firmly. The listing skips clone size in some rows; elsewhere it reads once, few, many or a size class.

TRBV7-8,once,TRBJ2-4,NA,CASSSTVAKNIQYF,TGTGCCAGCAGCTCAACTGTAGCCAAAAACATTCAGTACTTC
TRBV7-9,NA,TRBJ2-3,TRBD2,CASSEISAGETDTQYF,TGTGCCAGCAGCGAGATCTCAGCGGGAGAGACAGATACGCAGTATTTT
TRBV7-9,NA,TRBJ1-4,NA,CASSYSIRGNEKLFF,TGTGCCAGCAGCTATTCCATACGGGGAAATGAAAAACTGTTTTTT
TRBV7-3,NA,TRBJ2-7,TRBD1,CASSLYRGTEQYF,TGTGCCAGCAGCTTATACAGGGGAACCGAGCAGTACTTC
TRBV7-8,NA,TRBJ2-3,TRBD2,CASSLARTSGRPDTQYF,TGTGCCAGCAGCTTAGCCCGGACTAGCGGGAGGCCAGATACGCAGTATTTT
TRBV6-1,NA,TRBJ1-2,TRBD1,CAGGQNYGYTF,TGTGCCGGGGGACAGAACTATGGCTACACCTTC
TRBV4-1,few,TRBJ1-5,NA,CASSPRRGGEQPQHF,TGCGCCAGCAGCCCCAGGAGGGGGGGGGAACAGCCCCAGCATTTT
TRBV27,NA,TRBJ2-7,TRBD2,CASTLAGGSYEQYF,TGTGCCAGCACGCTAGCGGGAGGCTCCTACGAGCAGTACTTC
TRBV7-7,NA,TRBJ2-5,NA,CASSLENAETQYF,TGTGCTAGCAGCTTGGAGAATGCGGAGACCCAGTACTTC
TRBV5-1,NA,TRBJ2-2,TRBD1,CASSRPGQGATGELFF,TGCGCCAGCAGCAGACCGGGACAGGGGGCGACCGGGGAGCTGTTTTTT
TRBV5-1,few,TRBJ1-2,TRBD1,CASSLVATGVLDADGYTF,TGCGCCAGCAGCTTGGTTGCGACAGGGGTGCTGGATGCGGATGGCTACACCTTC
TRBV7-6,NA,TRBJ2-5,TRBD2,CASSLQGLAGQETQYF,TGTGCCAGCAGCTTACAAGGACTAGCGGGGCAAGAGACCCAGTACTTC
TRBV5-1,once,TRBJ2-3,NA,CASREVLVADTQYF,TGCGCCAGCAGGGAGGTACTAGTCGCAGATACGCAGTATTTT
TRBV28,NA,TRBJ2-1,TRBD2,CASSPGGEAGGLNEQFF,TGTGCCAGCAGTCCGGGGGGGGAAGCGGGAGGTCTCAATGAGCAGTTCTTC
TRBV27,NA,TRBJ2-3,TRBD2,CASTSGAGDTQYF,TGTGCCAGCACCAGCGGAGCGGGGGATACGCAGTATTTT
TRBV19,NA,TRBJ2-1,NA,CASSRDTEQFF,TGTGCCAGTAGTAGGGACACTGAGCAGTTCTTC
TRBV19,few,TRBJ1-1,TRBD1,CASSNLNRDRDTEAFF,TGTGCCAGTAGTAATCTCAACCGGGACAGGGACACTGAAGCTTTCTTT
TRBV5-1,NA,TRBJ1-2,NA,CASSLEADSYGYTF,TGCGCCAGCAGCTTGGAGGCAGACTCGTATGGCTACACCTTC
TRBV19,few,TRBJ2-3,TRBD2,CASSNRPGGDTQYF,TGTGCCAGTAGTAACCGACCGGGAGGAGATACGCAGTATTTT
TRBV7-9,NA,TRBJ2-5,NA,CASRGHNQETQYF,TGTGCCAGCAGGGGACACAACCAAGAGACCCAGTACTTC
TRBV7-3,few,TRBJ2-1,TRBD2,CASSALAGAGNEQFF,TGTGCCAGCAGCGCCCTAGCGGGAGCTGGCAATGAGCAGTTCTTC
TRBV18,NA,TRBJ2-1,NA,CASSPPSGTYNEQFF,TGTGCCAGCTCACCACCCTCGGGGACCTACAATGAGCAGTTCTTC
TRBV28,few,TRBJ1-5,NA,CASSWTDRRPGPQHF,TGTGCCAGCAGTTGGACAGATAGGCGACCTGGGCCCCAGCATTTT
TRBV28,NA,TRBJ2-7,TRBD2,CASSFFSSGSSYEQYF,TGTGCCAGCAGTTTCTTTTCTAGCGGGAGCTCCTACGAGCAGTACTTC
TRBV28,NA,TRBJ1-2,TRBD1,CASSTGTGGGYTF,TGTGCCAGCAGTACCGGGACAGGAGGTGGCTACACCTTC
TRBV28,NA,TRBJ1-5,TRBD1,CASILGGFSGSNQPQHF,TGTGCCAGCATTTTAGGGGGCTTTTCGGGGAGCAATCAGCCCCAGCATTTT
TRBV30,NA,TRBJ1-4,TRBD1,CAWTGTGVSNEKLFF,TGTGCCTGGACCGGGACAGGGGTTTCAAATGAAAAACTGTTTTTT
TRBV20-1,NA,TRBJ1-2,NA,CSARTVGYTF,TGCAGTGCTAGGACAGTTGGCTACACCTTC